This TCR beta chain was retrieved from a study of blood T cell repertoires in COVID-19. Study details: Material from acute and convalescent COVID-19 was sourced from the United States, Italy and Spain.

Trimming removed 0 bases at V and 2 bases at J, with 7 bases between. Per germline, CDR1 LGHNA and CDR2 YSLEER. The CDR3 contains 15 residues. Authors' data handling: For nucleated cells, counts were estimated from reference gene primer amplification. Clones were sequenced by immunoSEQ multiplex PCR, and TCRdb holds only the in-frame ones, with some missing. The V and J calls and clone size are taken from that table; D and trimming were inferred from the DNA. The sample lists around 200,000 clones, around 87% occurring once. The TCR was taken from an elderly woman in a cohort sampled during active or convalescent COVID-19. Sequencing was carried out using peripheral blood. The rearrangement links TRBV4-3 to TRBJ2-2; D gene uncertain. This CDR3 is CASSQEPGNTGELFF. The CDR3 DNA reads as TGCGCCAGCAGCCAAGAGCCAGGCAACACCGGGGAGCTGTTTTTT.